These T cell receptor beta chains were read from a single sample in a study of molecular identifiers for immune sequencing clone quantification. TCRdb reanalysed the PCR reads using MiXCR and keeps one entry per CDR3 protein. The table lists approximately 630,000 distinct CDR3 sequences, roughly 27% of them singletons. Material for sequencing was naive CD8+ T cells from blood, with Jurkat cell RNA spiked in. These receptors came from a human donor in good health. Some libraries in this study had Jurkat cell RNA spiked in. CDR3s include the opening cysteine and the closing phenylalanine or tryptophan. Each record gives: V gene, clone size, D gene, J gene, CDR3 DNA, CDR3 protein. D genes are given only for firm matches. The size of a clone is reported for some rows only, either as once, few or many, or as a class for expanded clones.

V: TRBV3-1; size: many; D: TRBD2; J: TRBJ2-3; DNA: TGTGCCAGCAGCCAAGATCGAGCGGGGGGCACAGATACGCAGTATTTT; CDR3: CASSQDRAGGTDTQYF
V: TRBV23-1; size: many; D: TRBD1; J: TRBJ2-2; DNA: TGCGCCACTACCCGGGGACAGGGAATTGGGCCTAACACCGGGGAGCTGTTTTTT; CDR3: CATTRGQGIGPNTGELFF
V: TRBV19; size: -; D: -; J: TRBJ1-1; DNA: TGTGCCAGTACCCTAGGGCGGGCGAAGGAAAAAGCTTTCTTT; CDR3: CASTLGRAKEKAFF
V: TRBV6-2/TRBV6-3; size: -; D: -; J: TRBJ2-1; DNA: TGTGCCAGCGAATATAACAGGGTGTACAATGAGCAGTTCTTC; CDR3: CASEYNRVYNEQFF
V: TRBV11-2; size: -; D: -; J: TRBJ2-3; DNA: TGTGCCAGCAGCGCCGAGCTGGGTGACACAGATACGCAGTATTTT; CDR3: CASSAELGDTDTQYF
V: TRBV4-2; size: -; D: -; J: TRBJ2-3; DNA: TGTGCCGGCAGCCTAGGGGAAGGAGGAGGTTGGACAGATACGCAGTATTTT; CDR3: CAGSLGEGGGWTDTQYF
V: TRBV7-9; size: many; D: -; J: TRBJ1-2; DNA: TGTGCCAGCAGCCCCACCGGGGGAGGGGCTGGCTACACCTTC; CDR3: CASSPTGGGAGYTF
V: TRBV6-2/TRBV6-3; size: few; D: -; J: TRBJ2-2; DNA: TGTGCCAGCAGTTACGAACTCCCCGGGGAGCTGTTTTTT; CDR3: CASSYELPGELFF
V: TRBV27; size: -; D: -; J: TRBJ2-1; DNA: TGTGCCAGCAGTTCCGCCCTAAAGCCCTCCTACAATGAGCAGTTCTTC; CDR3: CASSSALKPSYNEQFF
V: TRBV24-1; size: -; D: TRBD1; J: TRBJ2-3; DNA: TGTGCCACCAGTGATTACCCGGGACAGGGGGCGGCAGATACGCAGTATTTT; CDR3: CATSDYPGQGAADTQYF
V: TRBV12-3/TRBV12-4; size: few; D: TRBD2; J: TRBJ2-3; DNA: TGTGCCAGCAGTTTTTACTTACTAGCGGGAGTCCGGGGGGGCACAGATACGCAGTATTTT; CDR3: CASSFYLLAGVRGGTDTQYF
V: TRBV7-9; size: few; D: TRBD1; J: TRBJ1-3; DNA: TGTGCCAGCAGCTTCCATACAGGGGCGCAGTTTGAGATTTCTGGAAACACCATATATTTT; CDR3: CASSFHTGAQFEISGNTIYF
V: TRBV4-3; size: -; D: -; J: TRBJ2-3; DNA: TGCGCCAGCAGCCAAGATAAGATCGGGAGCACAGATACGCAGTATTTT; CDR3: CASSQDKIGSTDTQYF
V: TRBV11-1; size: many; D: TRBD2; J: TRBJ2-3; DNA: TGTGCCAGCAGCCCAGCAAGCGGGGCTAGCACAGATACGCAGTATTTT; CDR3: CASSPASGASTDTQYF
V: TRBV11-3; size: few; D: TRBD2; J: TRBJ2-1; DNA: TGTGCCAGCAGCGATCCTAGCGGGAGCTCCTACAATGAGCAGTTCTTC; CDR3: CASSDPSGSSYNEQFF
V: TRBV5-6; size: -; D: -; J: TRBJ1-1; DNA: TGTGCCAGCAGCCCCCCCGGTGGCATTGAAGCTTTCTTT; CDR3: CASSPPGGIEAFF
V: TRBV27; size: -; D: -; J: TRBJ2-7; DNA: TGTGCCAGCAGTTTCTCGGCTGCCTACGAGCAGTACTTC; CDR3: CASSFSAAYEQYF
V: TRBV9; size: few; D: TRBD1; J: TRBJ1-2; DNA: TGTGCCAGCAGCCCCGCCTTGACAGGGTTCAATGGCTACACCTTC; CDR3: CASSPALTGFNGYTF
V: TRBV7-6; size: many; D: TRBD2; J: TRBJ2-5; DNA: TGTGCCAGCAGCTTAGTACTAGCGGGAAGCGAGACCCAGTACTTC; CDR3: CASSLVLAGSETQYF
V: TRBV10-2; size: few; D: -; J: TRBJ2-5; DNA: TGCGCCAGCAGTGAGTCACCTAGCGACCAAGAGACCCAGTACTTC; CDR3: CASSESPSDQETQYF
V: TRBV2; size: many; D: -; J: TRBJ1-1; DNA: TGTGCCAGCAGTGTGGGGGTAAGAGCTTTCTTT; CDR3: CASSVGVRAFF
V: TRBV11-3; size: -; D: TRBD1; J: TRBJ2-7; DNA: TGTGCCAGCAGCTACGGACCGGGACAGGGATACGAGCAGTACTTC; CDR3: CASSYGPGQGYEQYF
V: TRBV5-6; size: -; D: TRBD1; J: TRBJ1-2; DNA: TGTGCCAGCAGCTTGGAGGGCTTCCCTGGGACAGACTATGGCTACACCTTC; CDR3: CASSLEGFPGTDYGYTF
V: TRBV2; size: few; D: TRBD1; J: TRBJ2-5; DNA: TGTGCCGGGGGACAGGACAACCAAGAGACCCAGTACTTC; CDR3: CAGGQDNQETQYF
V: TRBV30; size: few; D: TRBD1; J: TRBJ1-2; DNA: TGTGCCTGGAGCGAGACAGGGGCGTCTGGCTACACCTTC; CDR3: CAWSETGASGYTF
V: TRBV12-3/TRBV12-4; size: many; D: -; J: TRBJ1-5; DNA: TGTGCCAGCGACGGGCAGGCAGGTCAGCCCCAGCATTTT; CDR3: CASDGQAGQPQHF
V: TRBV21-1; size: -; D: -; J: TRBJ2-4; DNA: TGTGCCAGCAGCAAAAAAGGAGACAGACAGAACATTCAGTACTTC; CDR3: CASSKKGDRQNIQYF
V: TRBV9; size: many; D: -; J: TRBJ2-7; DNA: TGTGCCAGCAGCGTAGGTGTAGGCTCCTACGAGCAGTACTTC; CDR3: CASSVGVGSYEQYF
V: TRBV13; size: -; D: -; J: TRBJ2-7; DNA: TGTGCCAGCAGCTTAGGGGAGGGCGGGAACGAGCAGTACTTC; CDR3: CASSLGEGGNEQYF
V: TRBV2; size: many; D: -; J: TRBJ2-2; DNA: TGTGCCAGCAGTACGCTAGAAAACACCGGGGAGCTGTTTTTT; CDR3: CASSTLENTGELFF
V: TRBV6-5; size: -; D: TRBD2; J: TRBJ2-7; DNA: TGTGCCAGCAGTTACGCCACTTGGGACTTAGGGGAGGGAAAGTCCTACGAGCAGTACTTC; CDR3: CASSYATWDLGEGKSYEQYF
V: TRBV4-3; size: few; D: -; J: TRBJ1-4; DNA: TGCGCCAGCAGCCAAGAGTGGGCTGGTGTGGGGCAGCATAATGAAAAACTGTTTTTT; CDR3: CASSQEWAGVGQHNEKLFF
V: TRBV5-6; size: few; D: -; J: TRBJ2-3; DNA: TGTGCCAGCAGCCGATCTTTGGGAGGGGGCCCCGGAGATACGCAGTATTTT; CDR3: CASSRSLGGGPGDTQYF
V: TRBV4-3; size: many; D: -; J: TRBJ1-1; DNA: TGCGCCAGCAGCCAAGACAGGGCCGCACCTGAAGCTTTCTTT; CDR3: CASSQDRAAPEAFF
V: TRBV20-1; size: many; D: -; J: TRBJ2-7; DNA: TGCAGTGCTCCAGCTGACAGGAGCTCCTACGAGCAGTACTTC; CDR3: CSAPADRSSYEQYF
V: TRBV9; size: many; D: -; J: TRBJ2-3; DNA: TGTGCCAGCAGCTCAAATCGGGGGACGATTTGGAGTACGCAGTATTTT; CDR3: CASSSNRGTIWSTQYF
V: TRBV30; size: many; D: TRBD2; J: TRBJ2-4; DNA: TGTGCCTGGAGTACGGGGCTAGCGGGAGGTGAAAACATTCAGTACTTC; CDR3: CAWSTGLAGGENIQYF
V: TRBV29-1; size: many; D: TRBD2; J: TRBJ2-7; DNA: TGCAGCGTTGACTGGGAGGGGGAGCAGTACTTC; CDR3: CSVDWEGEQYF
V: TRBV7-9; size: -; D: TRBD2; J: TRBJ2-3; DNA: TGTGCCAGCAGCGACGAGGGGCTAGCGGGAGGAGGCGCAGATACGCAGTATTTT; CDR3: CASSDEGLAGGGADTQYF
V: TRBV7-9; size: many; D: -; J: TRBJ1-5; DNA: TGTGCCAGCAGCTTAGGGCCCCAGCCCCAGCATTTT; CDR3: CASSLGPQPQHF
V: TRBV28; size: many; D: -; J: TRBJ1-1; DNA: TGTGCCAGCAGTCCCTTCGACAGACCCCCTGAAGCTTTCTTT; CDR3: CASSPFDRPPEAFF
V: TRBV19; size: many; D: -; J: TRBJ2-1; DNA: TGTGCCAGTAGTATTGGGCAGACGACCTACAATGAGCAGTTCTTC; CDR3: CASSIGQTTYNEQFF
V: TRBV4-3; size: few; D: TRBD2; J: TRBJ2-7; DNA: TGCGCCAGCAGCCAAGGACTAGCGCCTTCCTACGAGCAGTACTTC; CDR3: CASSQGLAPSYEQYF
V: TRBV4-1; size: many; D: -; J: TRBJ1-1; DNA: TGCGCCAGCAGCCCAAGAGTCTCAAGTGAAGCTTTCTTT; CDR3: CASSPRVSSEAFF
V: TRBV12-3/TRBV12-4; size: few; D: -; J: TRBJ2-5; DNA: TGTGCCAGCAGTTTGGGTTATTTCGGAGAGACCCAGTACTTC; CDR3: CASSLGYFGETQYF
V: TRBV7-6; size: -; D: TRBD2; J: TRBJ2-3; DNA: TGTGCCAGCAGCGATAACGGGGGGAGCACAGATACGCAGTATTTT; CDR3: CASSDNGGSTDTQYF
V: TRBV11-3; size: -; D: -; J: TRBJ2-1; DNA: TGTGCCAGCAGCTTAGATTACCAGGACAATGAGCAGTTCTTC; CDR3: CASSLDYQDNEQFF
V: TRBV24-1; size: few; D: -; J: TRBJ2-5; DNA: TGTGCCACCAGTGATACCTCTCAAGAGACCCAGTACTTC; CDR3: CATSDTSQETQYF
V: TRBV20-1; size: -; D: -; J: TRBJ2-7; DNA: TGCAGTGCAGACGCTAGGGATGAGAACGAGCGGTACTTC; CDR3: CSADARDENERYF
V: TRBV20-1; size: many; D: TRBD2; J: TRBJ2-1; DNA: TGCAGTGCTAGTGTTCTAGCGGGAGTTAGGTACAATGAGCAGTTCTTC; CDR3: CSASVLAGVRYNEQFF
V: TRBV5-6; size: few; D: TRBD1; J: TRBJ2-7; DNA: TGTGCCAGCAGCATTAGTCCGGGACAGGCCTACGAGCAGTACTTC; CDR3: CASSISPGQAYEQYF
V: TRBV7-6; size: few; D: -; J: TRBJ2-1; DNA: TGTGCCAGCAGCTCCCGTAGGCAGAACAATGAGCAGTTCTTC; CDR3: CASSSRRQNNEQFF
V: TRBV6-2/TRBV6-3; size: few; D: -; J: TRBJ2-1; DNA: TGTGCCAGCAGTTACCAGACGTGGGGCAATGAGCAGTTCTTC; CDR3: CASSYQTWGNEQFF
V: TRBV4-2; size: many; D: TRBD1; J: TRBJ1-1; DNA: TGTGCCAGCAGCCAAGAGGCGGGACAGGTGAACACTGAAGCTTTCTTT; CDR3: CASSQEAGQVNTEAFF
V: TRBV4-1; size: -; D: TRBD2; J: TRBJ2-7; DNA: TGCGCCAGCAGCCAACCGGGACTAGCGGCCTACGAGCAGTACTTC; CDR3: CASSQPGLAAYEQYF